The following is a T cell receptor (beta chain) sequence with its context. This sample stems from a study of blood T cell repertoires in COVID-19. Study-wide context: The United States, Italy and Spain provided the acute and convalescent COVID-19 samples. Nucleic acid was either cDNA or gDNA, and it came from T cells, B-cell-depleted T cells, or PBMCs.

Methods used by the authors: Estimates of nucleated cell counts were drawn from the amplification of reference gene primers. Data came from immunoSEQ multiplex PCR; TCRdb stores just in-frame clones and leaves some out. V, J and clone size are those of that table, while D and trimming were read from the DNA. The sample records some 48,000 clones, around 92% being singletons. The length of the CDR3 is 15 residues. CDR1 and CDR2 from the germline V gene are SGHVS and FNYEAQ. The V gene end was trimmed by 5 bases and the J gene end by 1 base; junction bases not matched to a gene: 5. This clonotype was obtained from a human donor in a cohort sampled during active COVID-19. Sequenced sample: peripheral blood. The chain carries TRBV7-6 and TRBJ1-5, with 7 bases fitting TRBD1. CDR3 sequence reads: CASSPRTGSNQPQHF. The CDR3, as DNA: TGTGCCAGCAGCCCTCGGACAGGAAGCAATCAGCCCCAGCATTTT. Looking up the rest from reference TRBV7-6 and TRBJ1-5 gives the full variable domain: GAGVSQSPRYKVTKRGQDVALRCDPISGHVSLYWYRQALGQGPEFLTYFNYEAQQDKSGLPNDRFSAERPEGSISTLTIQRTEQRDSAMYRCASSPRTGSNQPQHFGDGTRLSIL.